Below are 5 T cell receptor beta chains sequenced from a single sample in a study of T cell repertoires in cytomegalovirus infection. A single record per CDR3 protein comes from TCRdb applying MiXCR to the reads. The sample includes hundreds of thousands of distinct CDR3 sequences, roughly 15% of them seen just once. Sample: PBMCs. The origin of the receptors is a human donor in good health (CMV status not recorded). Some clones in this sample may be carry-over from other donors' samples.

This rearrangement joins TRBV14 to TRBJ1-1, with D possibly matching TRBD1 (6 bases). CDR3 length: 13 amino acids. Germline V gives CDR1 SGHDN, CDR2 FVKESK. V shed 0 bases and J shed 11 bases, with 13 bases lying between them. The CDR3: CASSQEIQGRAFF. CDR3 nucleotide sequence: TGTGCCAGCAGCCAAGAAATACAGGGTCGTGCTTTCTTT. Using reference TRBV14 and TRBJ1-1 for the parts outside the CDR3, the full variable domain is EAGVTQFPSHSVIEKGQTVTLRCDPISGHDNLYWYRRVMGKEIKFLLHFVKESKQDESGMPNNRFLAERTGGTYSTLKVQPAELEDSGVYFCASSQEIQGRAFFGQGTRLTVV.

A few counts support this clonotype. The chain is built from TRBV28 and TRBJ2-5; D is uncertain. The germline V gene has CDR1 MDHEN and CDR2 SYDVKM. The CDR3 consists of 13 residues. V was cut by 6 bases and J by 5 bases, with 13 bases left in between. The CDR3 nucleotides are TGTGCCAGCAGACCCGCGGCGGCGGAGACCCAGTACTTC. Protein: CASRPAAAETQYF.

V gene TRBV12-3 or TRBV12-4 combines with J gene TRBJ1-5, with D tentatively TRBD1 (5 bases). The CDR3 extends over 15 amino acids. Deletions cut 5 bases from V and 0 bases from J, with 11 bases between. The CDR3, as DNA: TGTGCCAGCAGTAGAGGGGAGTTTAGCAATCAGCCCCAGCATTTT. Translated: CASSRGEFSNQPQHF.

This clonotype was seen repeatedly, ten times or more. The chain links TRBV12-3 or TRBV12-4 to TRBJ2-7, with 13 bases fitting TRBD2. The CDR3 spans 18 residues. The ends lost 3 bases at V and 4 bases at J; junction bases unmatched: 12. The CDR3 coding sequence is TGTGCCAGCAGTTTTGAAGGGACTAGCGGGGTTTTTTCTTACGAGCAGTACTTC. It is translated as CASSFEGTSGVFSYEQYF.

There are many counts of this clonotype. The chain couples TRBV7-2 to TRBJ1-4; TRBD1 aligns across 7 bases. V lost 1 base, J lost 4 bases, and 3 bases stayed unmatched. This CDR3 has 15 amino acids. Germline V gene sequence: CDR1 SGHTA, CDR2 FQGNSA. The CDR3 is CASSLGGQRNEKLFF. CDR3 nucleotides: TGTGCCAGCAGCTTAGGGGGACAGCGTAATGAAAAACTGTTTTTT.